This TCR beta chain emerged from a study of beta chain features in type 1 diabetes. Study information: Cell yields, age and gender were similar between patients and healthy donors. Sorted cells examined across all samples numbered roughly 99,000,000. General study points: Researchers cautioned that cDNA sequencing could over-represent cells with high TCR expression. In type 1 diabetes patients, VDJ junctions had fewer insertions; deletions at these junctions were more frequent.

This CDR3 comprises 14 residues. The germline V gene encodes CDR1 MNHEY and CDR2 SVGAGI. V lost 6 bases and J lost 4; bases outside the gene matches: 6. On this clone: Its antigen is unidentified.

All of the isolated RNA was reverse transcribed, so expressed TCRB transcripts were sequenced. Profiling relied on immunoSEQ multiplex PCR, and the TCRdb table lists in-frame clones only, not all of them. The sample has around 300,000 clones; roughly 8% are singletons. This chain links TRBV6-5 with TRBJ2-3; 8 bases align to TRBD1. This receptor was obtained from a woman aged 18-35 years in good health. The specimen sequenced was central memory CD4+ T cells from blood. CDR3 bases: TGTGCCAGCAGCCCCGGACAGGGTGCAGATACGCAGTATTTT. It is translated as CASSPGQGADTQYF.